A selection of T cell receptor beta chains follows, all from one sample in a study of blood T cells in healthy people across ages. MiXCR was run by TCRdb on the 5' RACE reads, yielding one entry per CDR3 protein. Among approximately 800,000 distinct CDR3 sequences listed, approximately 53% were seen once. Sequencing used blood. The receptor set was obtained from a man older than 75 in good health. CDR3s include the opening cysteine and the closing phenylalanine or tryptophan. Each record gives: D gene, V gene, J gene, clone size, CDR3 DNA, CDR3 protein. D genes are given only for firm matches. Some rows have no size entry. The others give once, few or many, or a class for an expanded clone.

d_call: TRBD1
v_call: TRBV28
j_call: TRBJ2-7
clone_size: few
cdr3_nt: TGTGCCAGCAGTTCAGGACAGGCCACTCAAACGTACTTC
cdr3_aa: CASSSGQATQTYF

d_call: TRBD2
v_call: TRBV20-1
j_call: TRBJ2-1
clone_size: -
cdr3_nt: TGCAGTGCCAAGGGGTCACTAGCGGGAGTCAATGAGCAGTTCTTC
cdr3_aa: CSAKGSLAGVNEQFF

d_call: TRBD2
v_call: TRBV20-1
j_call: TRBJ2-7
clone_size: few
cdr3_nt: TGCAGTGCTACCACTAGCGGGAGGGTCTCCTACGAGCAGTACTTC
cdr3_aa: CSATTSGRVSYEQYF

d_call: -
v_call: TRBV12-3/TRBV12-4
j_call: TRBJ2-1
clone_size: -
cdr3_nt: TGTGCCAGCAGTTTTTGGGGCGCCAATGAGCAGTTCTTC
cdr3_aa: CASSFWGANEQFF

d_call: -
v_call: TRBV7-8
j_call: TRBJ1-5
clone_size: -
cdr3_nt: TGTGCCAGCAGAATGGATCAGCCCCAGCATTTT
cdr3_aa: CASRMDQPQHF

d_call: TRBD1
v_call: TRBV6-6
j_call: TRBJ1-5
clone_size: -
cdr3_nt: TGTGCCAGCAGTTATCAACAGGGGGTAAATCAGCCCCAGCATTTT
cdr3_aa: CASSYQQGVNQPQHF

d_call: TRBD2
v_call: TRBV7-9
j_call: TRBJ2-1
clone_size: -
cdr3_nt: TGTGCCAGCAGCCAACCCCGCGGGAGGACCACCAATGAGCAGTTCTTC
cdr3_aa: CASSQPRGRTTNEQFF

d_call: TRBD1
v_call: TRBV12-3/TRBV12-4
j_call: TRBJ2-7
clone_size: few
cdr3_nt: TGTGCCAGCAGTTTAGGGACAGGGTCGTCCGAGCAGTACTTC
cdr3_aa: CASSLGTGSSEQYF

d_call: TRBD2
v_call: TRBV6-1
j_call: TRBJ2-3
clone_size: -
cdr3_nt: TGTGCCAGCAGTGAAGCGATCGCGGGAGGGCTCCACCCAGATACGCAGTATTTT
cdr3_aa: CASSEAIAGGLHPDTQYF

d_call: TRBD2
v_call: TRBV7-8
j_call: TRBJ2-3
clone_size: -
cdr3_nt: TGTGCCAGCAGCTTAGCCCGGACTAGCGGGCCTAGCACAGATACGCAGTATTTT
cdr3_aa: CASSLARTSGPSTDTQYF

d_call: -
v_call: TRBV24-1
j_call: TRBJ2-4
clone_size: -
cdr3_nt: TGTGCCACCAGTGACGGAGAGACAGCCAAAAACATTCAGTACTTC
cdr3_aa: CATSDGETAKNIQYF

d_call: -
v_call: TRBV5-1
j_call: TRBJ2-7
clone_size: -
cdr3_nt: TGCGCCAGGACGTCCGGGACAGCGGGTCTCGAGCAGTACTTC
cdr3_aa: CARTSGTAGLEQYF

d_call: -
v_call: TRBV6-2/TRBV6-3
j_call: TRBJ2-1
clone_size: -
cdr3_nt: TGTGCCAGCAGTTACACGCCGACAACCTACAATGAGCAGTTCTTC
cdr3_aa: CASSYTPTTYNEQFF

d_call: TRBD2
v_call: TRBV20-1
j_call: TRBJ2-3
clone_size: few
cdr3_nt: TGCAGTGCCGTTAATCGGGAGGGCCGCAGATACGCGTATTTT
cdr3_aa: CSAVNREGRRYAYF